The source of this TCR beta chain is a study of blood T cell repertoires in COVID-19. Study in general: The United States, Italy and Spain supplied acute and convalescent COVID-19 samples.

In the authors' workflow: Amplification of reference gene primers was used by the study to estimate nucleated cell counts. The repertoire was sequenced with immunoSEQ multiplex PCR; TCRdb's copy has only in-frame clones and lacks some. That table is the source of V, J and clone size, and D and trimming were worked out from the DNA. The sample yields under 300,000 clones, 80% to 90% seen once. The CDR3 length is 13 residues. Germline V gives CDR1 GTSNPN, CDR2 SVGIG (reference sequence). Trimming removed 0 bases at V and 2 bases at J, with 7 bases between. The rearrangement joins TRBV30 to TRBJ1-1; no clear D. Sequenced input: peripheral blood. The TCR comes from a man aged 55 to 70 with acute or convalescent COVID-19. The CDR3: CAWSVLINTEAFF. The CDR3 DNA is TGTGCCTGGAGTGTACTTATAAACACTGAAGCTTTCTTT. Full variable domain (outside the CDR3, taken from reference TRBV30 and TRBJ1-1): SQTIHQWPATLVQPVGSPLSLECTVEGTSNPNLYWYRQAAGRGLQLLFYSVGIGQISSEVPQNLSASRPQDRQFILSSKKLLLSDSGFYLCAWSVLINTEAFFGQGTRLTVV.